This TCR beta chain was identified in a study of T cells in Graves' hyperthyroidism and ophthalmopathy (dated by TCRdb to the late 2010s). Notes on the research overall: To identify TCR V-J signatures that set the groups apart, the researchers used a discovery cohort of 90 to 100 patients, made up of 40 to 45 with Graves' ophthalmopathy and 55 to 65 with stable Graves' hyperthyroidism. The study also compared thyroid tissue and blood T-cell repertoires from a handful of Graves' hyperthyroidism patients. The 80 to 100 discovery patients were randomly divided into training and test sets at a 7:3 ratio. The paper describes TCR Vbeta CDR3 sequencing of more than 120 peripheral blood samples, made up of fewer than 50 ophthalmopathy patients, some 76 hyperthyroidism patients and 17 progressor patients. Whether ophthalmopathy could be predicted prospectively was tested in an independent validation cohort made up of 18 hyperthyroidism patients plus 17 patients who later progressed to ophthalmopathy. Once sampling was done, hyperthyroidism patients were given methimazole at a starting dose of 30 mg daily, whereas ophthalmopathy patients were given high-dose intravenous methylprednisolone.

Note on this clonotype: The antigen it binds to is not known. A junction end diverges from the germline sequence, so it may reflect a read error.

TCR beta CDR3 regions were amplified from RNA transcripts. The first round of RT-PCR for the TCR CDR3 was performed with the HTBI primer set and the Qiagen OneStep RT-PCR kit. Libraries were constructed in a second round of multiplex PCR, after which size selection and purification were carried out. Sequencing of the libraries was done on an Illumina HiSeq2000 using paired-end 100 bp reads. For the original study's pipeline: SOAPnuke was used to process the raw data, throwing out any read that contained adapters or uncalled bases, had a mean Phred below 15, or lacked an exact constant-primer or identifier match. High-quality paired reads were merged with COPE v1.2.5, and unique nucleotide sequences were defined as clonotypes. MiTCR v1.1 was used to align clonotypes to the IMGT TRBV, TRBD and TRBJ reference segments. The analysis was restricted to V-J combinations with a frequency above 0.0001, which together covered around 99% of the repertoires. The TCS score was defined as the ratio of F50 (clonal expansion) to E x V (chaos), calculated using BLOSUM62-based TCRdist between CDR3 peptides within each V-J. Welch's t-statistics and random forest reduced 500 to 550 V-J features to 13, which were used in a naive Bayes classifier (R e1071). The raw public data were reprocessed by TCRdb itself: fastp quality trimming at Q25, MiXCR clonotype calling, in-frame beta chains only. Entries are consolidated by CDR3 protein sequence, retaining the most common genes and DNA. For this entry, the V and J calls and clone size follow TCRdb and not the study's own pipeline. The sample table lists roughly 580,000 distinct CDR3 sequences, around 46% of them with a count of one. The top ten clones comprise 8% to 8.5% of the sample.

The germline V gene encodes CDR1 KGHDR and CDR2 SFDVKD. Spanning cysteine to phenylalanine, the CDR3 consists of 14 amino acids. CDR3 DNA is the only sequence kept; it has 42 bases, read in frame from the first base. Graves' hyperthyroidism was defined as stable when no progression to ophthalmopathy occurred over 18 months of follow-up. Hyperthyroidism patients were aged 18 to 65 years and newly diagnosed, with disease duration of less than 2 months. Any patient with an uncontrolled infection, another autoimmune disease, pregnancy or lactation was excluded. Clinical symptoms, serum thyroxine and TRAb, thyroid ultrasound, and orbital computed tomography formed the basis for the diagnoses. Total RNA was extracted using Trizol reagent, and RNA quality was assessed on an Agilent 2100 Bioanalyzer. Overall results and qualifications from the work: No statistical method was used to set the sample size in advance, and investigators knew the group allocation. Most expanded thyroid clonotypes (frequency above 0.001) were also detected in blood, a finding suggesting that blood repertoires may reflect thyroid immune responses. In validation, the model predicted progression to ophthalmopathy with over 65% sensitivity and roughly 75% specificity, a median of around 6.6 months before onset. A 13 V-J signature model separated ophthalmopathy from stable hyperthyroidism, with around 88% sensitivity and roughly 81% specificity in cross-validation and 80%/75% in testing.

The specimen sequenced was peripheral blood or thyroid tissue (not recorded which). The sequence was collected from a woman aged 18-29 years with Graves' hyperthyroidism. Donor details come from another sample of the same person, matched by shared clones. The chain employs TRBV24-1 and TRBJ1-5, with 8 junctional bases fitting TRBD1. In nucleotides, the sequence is TGTGCCACCAGCGCCGGGACAGGCAATCGGCCCCAGCATTTT. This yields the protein CATSAGTGNRPQHF.